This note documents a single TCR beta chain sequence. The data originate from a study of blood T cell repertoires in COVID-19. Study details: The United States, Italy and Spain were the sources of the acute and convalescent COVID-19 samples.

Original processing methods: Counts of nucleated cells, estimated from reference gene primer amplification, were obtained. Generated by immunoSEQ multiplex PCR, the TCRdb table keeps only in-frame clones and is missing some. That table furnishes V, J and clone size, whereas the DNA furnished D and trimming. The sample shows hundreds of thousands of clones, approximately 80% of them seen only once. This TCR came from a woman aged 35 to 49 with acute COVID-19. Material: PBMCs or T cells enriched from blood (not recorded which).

The CDR3 coding sequence is TGTGCCACCAGCAGAGGAGGGGGCGGAGGAAACACCATATATTTT. It encodes CATSRGGGGGNTIYF. The chain uses TRBV15 and TRBJ1-3; TRBD1 matches 7 bases. The junction had 4 bases not matched to a gene; V was cut back by 1 base and J by 4 bases. This CDR3 region has 15 residues. Germline lookup yields CDR1 LNHNV and CDR2 YYDKDF (reference sequence).